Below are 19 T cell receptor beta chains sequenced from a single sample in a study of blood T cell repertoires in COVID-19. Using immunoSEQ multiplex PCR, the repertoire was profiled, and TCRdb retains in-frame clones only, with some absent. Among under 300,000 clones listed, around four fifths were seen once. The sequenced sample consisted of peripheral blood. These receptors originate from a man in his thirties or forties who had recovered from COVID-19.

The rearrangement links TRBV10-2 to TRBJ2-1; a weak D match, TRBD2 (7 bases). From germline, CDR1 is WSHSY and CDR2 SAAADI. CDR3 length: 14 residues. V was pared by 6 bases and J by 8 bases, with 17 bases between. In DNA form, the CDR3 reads TGCGCCAGCAGGGAATGGGGGGGCTTGGATGAGCAGTTCTTC. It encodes CASREWGGLDEQFF.

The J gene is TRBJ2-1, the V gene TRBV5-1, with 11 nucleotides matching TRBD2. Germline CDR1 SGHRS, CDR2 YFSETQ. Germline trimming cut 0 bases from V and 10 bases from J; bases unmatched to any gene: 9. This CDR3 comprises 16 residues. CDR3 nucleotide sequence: TGCGCCAGCAGCTTGGAGGTAGCGGGGGGGCGGCACGAGCAGTTCTTC. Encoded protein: CASSLEVAGGRHEQFF. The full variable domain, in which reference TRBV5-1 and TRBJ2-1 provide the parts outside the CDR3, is KAGVTQTPRYLIKTRGQQVTLSCSPISGHRSVSWYQQTPGQGLQFLFEYFSETQRNKGNFPGRFSGRQFSNSRSEMNVSTLELGDSALYLCASSLEVAGGRHEQFFGPGTRLTVL.

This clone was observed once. The DNA for the CDR3 is TGTGCCACCGACAGGTCATCTAATGAAAAACTGTTTTTT. Residues: CATDRSSNEKLFF. The chain employs TRBV2 and TRBJ1-4, with D perhaps TRBD1 (6 bases). Trimming shortened V by 10 bases and J by 3 bases, and 12 bases separated the two germline ends. The CDR3 contains 13 residues. The germline gives CDR1 SNHLY, CDR2 FYNNEI.

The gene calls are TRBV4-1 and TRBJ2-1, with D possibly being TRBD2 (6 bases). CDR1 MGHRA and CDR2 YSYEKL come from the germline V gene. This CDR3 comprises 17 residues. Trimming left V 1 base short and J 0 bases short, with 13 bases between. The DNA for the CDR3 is TGCGCCAGCAGCCAAGGCGTCGGGGGAAGCTCCTACAATGAGCAGTTCTTC. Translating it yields CASSQGVGGSSYNEQFF.

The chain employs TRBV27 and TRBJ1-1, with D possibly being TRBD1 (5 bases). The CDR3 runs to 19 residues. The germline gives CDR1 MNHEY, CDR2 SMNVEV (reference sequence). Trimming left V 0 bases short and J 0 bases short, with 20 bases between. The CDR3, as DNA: TGTGCCAGCAGTTTATCAGCCTTCGGGGCAGGGAGGCTGAACACTGAAGCTTTCTTT. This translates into CASSLSAFGAGRLNTEAFF.

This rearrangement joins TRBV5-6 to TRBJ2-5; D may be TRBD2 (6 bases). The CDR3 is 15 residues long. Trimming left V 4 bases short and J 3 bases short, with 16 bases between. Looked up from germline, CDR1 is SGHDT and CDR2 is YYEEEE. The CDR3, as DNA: TGTGCCAGCAGCGAGCTAGTGGCGGGAAAAGAGACCCAGTACTTC. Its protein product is CASSELVAGKETQYF.

The CDR3 protein is CASSLSGTSGEQYV. CDR3 in DNA: TGCGCCAGCAGCTTGAGCGGGACTAGCGGCGAGCAGTACGTC. The chain links TRBV5-1 to TRBJ2-7; 11 bases align to TRBD2. The trim removed 1 base at V and 6 bases at J, leaving 3 bases unmatched. CDR3 length: 14 amino acids. Germline V gene sequence: CDR1 SGHRS, CDR2 YFSETQ.

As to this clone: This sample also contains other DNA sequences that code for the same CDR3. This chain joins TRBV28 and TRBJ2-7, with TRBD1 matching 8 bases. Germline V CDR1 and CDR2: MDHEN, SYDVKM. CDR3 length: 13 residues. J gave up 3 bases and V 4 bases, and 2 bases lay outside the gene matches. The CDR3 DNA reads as TGTGCCAGCAGTTCAGGACAGGGCTACGAGCAGTACGTC. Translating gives CASSSGQGYEQYV.

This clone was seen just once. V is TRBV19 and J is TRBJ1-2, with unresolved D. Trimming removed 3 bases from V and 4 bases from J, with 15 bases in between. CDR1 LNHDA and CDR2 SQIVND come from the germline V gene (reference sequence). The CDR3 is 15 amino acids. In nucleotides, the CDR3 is TGTGCCAGTAGTATCTCTATTCCCGCCCGCTATGGCTACACCTTC. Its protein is CASSISIPARYGYTF.

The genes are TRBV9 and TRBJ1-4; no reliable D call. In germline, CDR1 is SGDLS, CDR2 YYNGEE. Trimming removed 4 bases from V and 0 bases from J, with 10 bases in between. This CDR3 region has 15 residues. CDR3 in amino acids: CASSSRRATNEKLFF. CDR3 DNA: TGTGCCAGCAGCTCCCGGCGGGCAACTAATGAAAAACTGTTTTTT.

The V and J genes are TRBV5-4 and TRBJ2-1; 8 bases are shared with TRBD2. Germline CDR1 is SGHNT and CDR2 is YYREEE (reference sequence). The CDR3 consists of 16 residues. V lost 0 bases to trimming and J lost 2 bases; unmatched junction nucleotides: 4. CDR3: CASSLAGRGAYNEQFF. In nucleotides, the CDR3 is TGTGCCAGCAGCTTGGCCGGGCGGGGGGCCTACAATGAGCAGTTCTTC. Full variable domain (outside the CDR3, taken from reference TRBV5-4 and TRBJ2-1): ETGVTQSPTHLIKTRGQQVTLRCSSQSGHNTVSWYQQALGQGPQFIFQYYREEENGRGNFPPRFSGLQFPNYSSELNVNALELDDSALYLCASSLAGRGAYNEQFFGPGTRLTVL.

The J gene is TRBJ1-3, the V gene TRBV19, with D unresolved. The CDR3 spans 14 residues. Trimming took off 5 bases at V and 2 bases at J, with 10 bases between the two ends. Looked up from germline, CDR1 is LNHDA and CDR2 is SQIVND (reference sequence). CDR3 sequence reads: CASSLTATGNTIYF. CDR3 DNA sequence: TGTGCCAGTAGTCTCACAGCCACTGGAAACACCATATATTTT.

The CDR3: CASSDSGGEGTYEQYF. CDR3 DNA sequence: TGTGCCAGCAGTGACTCTGGGGGGGAAGGGACCTACGAGCAGTACTTC. The chain is built from TRBV6-4 and TRBJ2-7; 7 nucleotides match TRBD2. Losses at the gene ends were 0 bases for V and 2 bases for J; bases not matched to a gene: 7. The CDR3 spans 16 residues. Germline lookup yields CDR1 MRHNA and CDR2 SNTAGT.

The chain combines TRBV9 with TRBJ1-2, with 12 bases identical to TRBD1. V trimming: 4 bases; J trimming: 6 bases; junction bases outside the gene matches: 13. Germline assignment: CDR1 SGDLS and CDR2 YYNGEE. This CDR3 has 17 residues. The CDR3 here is CASSFSGTGGAWDGYTF. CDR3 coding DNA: TGTGCCAGCAGCTTCTCCGGGACAGGGGGCGCATGGGATGGCTACACCTTC.

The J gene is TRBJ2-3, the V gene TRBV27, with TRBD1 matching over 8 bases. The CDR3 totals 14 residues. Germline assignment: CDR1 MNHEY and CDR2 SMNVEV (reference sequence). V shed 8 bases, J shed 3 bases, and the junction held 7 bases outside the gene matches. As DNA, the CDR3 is TGTGCCAGCCGGACAGGGAGAATGACAGATACGCAGTATTTT. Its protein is CASRTGRMTDTQYF.

The CDR3 sequence is CASSQGDFNTEAFF. DNA of the CDR3: TGTGCCAGCAGCCAGGGGGACTTCAACACTGAAGCTTTCTTT. The chain uses TRBV3-1 (or the pseudogene TRBV3-2) and TRBJ1-1, with a possible D match to TRBD1 (5 bases). Germline CDR1 and CDR2: LGHDT and YNNKEL (reference sequence). V was shortened by 3 bases and J by 2 bases, with 10 bases between the two germline ends. CDR3 length equals 14 residues.

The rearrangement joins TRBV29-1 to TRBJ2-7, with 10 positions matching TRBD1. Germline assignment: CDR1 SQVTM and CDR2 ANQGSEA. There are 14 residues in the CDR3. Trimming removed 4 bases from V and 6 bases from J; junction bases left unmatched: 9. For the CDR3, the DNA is TGCAGCGTTGTGGGGGACAGGGGACTTCGCGAGCAGTACTTC. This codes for CSVVGDRGLREQYF.

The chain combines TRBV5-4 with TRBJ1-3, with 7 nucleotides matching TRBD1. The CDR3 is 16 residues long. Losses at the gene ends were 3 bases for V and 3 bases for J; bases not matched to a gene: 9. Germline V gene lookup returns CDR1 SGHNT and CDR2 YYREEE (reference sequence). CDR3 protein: CASSSAPRQGGNTIYF. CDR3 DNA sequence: TGTGCCAGCAGCTCAGCTCCTAGACAGGGTGGAAACACCATATATTTT.

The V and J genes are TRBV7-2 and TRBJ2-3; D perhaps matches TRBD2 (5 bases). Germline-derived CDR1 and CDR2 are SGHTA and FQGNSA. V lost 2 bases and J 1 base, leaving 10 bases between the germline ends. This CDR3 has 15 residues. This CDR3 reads CASSLPTLGTDTQYF. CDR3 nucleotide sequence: TGTGCCAGCAGCTTACCCACACTAGGCACAGATACGCAGTATTTT.